This T cell receptor beta chain comes out of a study of tumor-infiltrating lymphocytes in primary liver carcinoma. Notes on this clonotype: The antigen remains unidentified.

The CDR3 totals 12 residues. Trimming stripped 6 bases from V and 2 bases from J, with 7 bases between. Germline CDR1 is MDHEN and CDR2 is SYDVKM. Unsorted whole blood supplied the blood RNA, and germline DNA was isolated too. Making TCR beta cDNA involved approximately 480 ng total RNA and a constant-region primer. Investigators got TCR beta libraries out of three nested multiplex PCR rounds, done with slightly modified ARM-PCR. In the first two PCR rounds, TRBV1-TRBV30 forward primers were paired with a C-beta reverse primer, and each round lasted approximately 10 cycles. TCRdb processed the multiplex PCR reads anew with MiXCR; each CDR3 protein has one entry. Of just over 300,000 distinct CDR3 sequences in the sample, roughly 60% were seen once. Study results and caveats: Researchers did not compare CD4+ and CD8+ repertoires, as samples were bulk unsorted. When set against blood, tumors had a significantly higher top-250-clone fraction (p = 0.039).

The V and J genes are TRBV28 and TRBJ1-2; D is ambiguous. What was sequenced was peripheral blood. This clonotype was obtained from a woman aged 30 to 39 with primary liver carcinoma and hepatitis B virus infection. The CDR3 reads CASRWGNYGYTF. CDR3 bases: TGTGCCAGCAGATGGGGAAACTATGGCTACACCTTC.